The clone carrying this T cell receptor beta chain appeared a few times. This record comes from a study of T cell repertoires in cytomegalovirus infection. From the reads, TCRdb called clonotypes with MiXCR, one entry per CDR3 protein. The table lists about 400,000 distinct CDR3 sequences, 15% to 20% of them singletons. This sequence was found in a human donor in good health (CMV status not recorded). Some clones in this sample may be carry-over from other donors' samples. Sequences were obtained from PBMCs.

In DNA, the CDR3 is TGTGCCAGCAGGGGGGGCGGAGAGAATTATAGCAATCAGCCCCAGCATTTT. As protein: CASRGGGENYSNQPQHF. This chain links TRBV27 with TRBJ1-5; a weak D match, TRBD1 (6 bases). Germline loops: CDR1 MNHEY, CDR2 SMNVEV (reference sequence). The CDR3 has 17 amino acids. Trimming pared 6 bases from V and 0 bases from J, leaving 18 bases between.